Listed below are T cell receptor beta chains from one sample, sequenced in a study of blood T cell repertoires in COVID-19. Produced via immunoSEQ multiplex PCR; TCRdb's table is partial and in-frame only. The sample records some 290,000 clones, roughly 88% being singletons. Material: peripheral blood. Receptor source: a woman in her 30s with COVID-19, enrolled during active disease. CDR3s include the opening cysteine and the closing phenylalanine or tryptophan. D genes are given only for firm matches. Size is omitted from some rows. Given values are once, few, many or a class for expanded clones.

cdr3_length: 12; v_call: TRBV29-1; d_call: -; clone_size: few; j_call: TRBJ1-1; cdr3_nt: TGCAGCGTTGAGACTGGGAACACTGAAGCTTTCTTT; cdr3_aa: CSVETGNTEAFF
cdr3_length: 14; v_call: TRBV6-5; d_call: -; clone_size: many; j_call: TRBJ2-2; cdr3_nt: TGTGCCAGCAGTACAGGGTCCGACACCGGGGAGCTGTTTTTT; cdr3_aa: CASSTGSDTGELFF
cdr3_length: 12; v_call: TRBV3-1/TRBV3-2; d_call: -; clone_size: -; j_call: TRBJ1-2; cdr3_nt: TGTGCCAGCAGCCAAGCCAGTCGGGACACCTTCTTC; cdr3_aa: CASSQASRDTFF
cdr3_length: 16; v_call: TRBV5-6; d_call: TRBD2; clone_size: -; j_call: TRBJ2-1; cdr3_nt: TGTGCCAGCAGCAATCCTACGGGACTAGCGTACAATGAGCAGTTCTTC; cdr3_aa: CASSNPTGLAYNEQFF
cdr3_length: 13; v_call: TRBV10-2; d_call: TRBD1; clone_size: once; j_call: TRBJ2-7; cdr3_nt: TGCGCCAGCAAGCCAGGGGGCCTCTACGAGCAGTACTTC; cdr3_aa: CASKPGGLYEQYF
cdr3_length: 18; v_call: TRBV5-8; d_call: TRBD1; clone_size: -; j_call: TRBJ1-1; cdr3_nt: TGTGCCAGCAGCTTGCACCGGGACAGGGGCACTATGAACACTGAAGCTTTCTTT; cdr3_aa: CASSLHRDRGTMNTEAFF
cdr3_length: 15; v_call: TRBV3-1/TRBV3-2; d_call: -; clone_size: -; j_call: TRBJ1-5; cdr3_nt: TGTGCCAGCAGCCAAGATCTGTCAGGGGCCAAGCCCCAGCATTTT; cdr3_aa: CASSQDLSGAKPQHF
cdr3_length: 13; v_call: TRBV24-1; d_call: -; clone_size: -; j_call: TRBJ1-1; cdr3_nt: TGTGCCACCAGTGATTTCGGGGGGACTGAAGCTTTCTTT; cdr3_aa: CATSDFGGTEAFF
cdr3_length: 16; v_call: TRBV7-6; d_call: -; clone_size: -; j_call: TRBJ2-2; cdr3_nt: TGTGCCAGCAGCTTTACGACTAGTTATAACACCGGGGAGCTGTTTTTT; cdr3_aa: CASSFTTSYNTGELFF
cdr3_length: 15; v_call: TRBV5-4; d_call: -; clone_size: -; j_call: TRBJ2-7; cdr3_nt: TGTGCCAGCAGCTCGTTTAGTCTGAGCTCCTACGAGCAGTACTTC; cdr3_aa: CASSSFSLSSYEQYF
cdr3_length: 15; v_call: TRBV20-1; d_call: TRBD1; clone_size: -; j_call: TRBJ2-1; cdr3_nt: TGCAGTGCTAGTACCGGGACAGGTGCCTACAATGAGCAGTTCTTC; cdr3_aa: CSASTGTGAYNEQFF
cdr3_length: 11; v_call: TRBV6-6; d_call: -; clone_size: once; j_call: TRBJ1-1; cdr3_nt: TGTGCCATACAACGAGGGACTGAAGCTTTCTTT; cdr3_aa: CAIQRGTEAFF
cdr3_length: 18; v_call: TRBV21-1; d_call: -; clone_size: -; j_call: TRBJ2-2; cdr3_nt: TGTGCCAGCAGCAACTACCTTCCGGGACTTCCGAACACCGGGGAGCTGTTTTTT; cdr3_aa: CASSNYLPGLPNTGELFF
cdr3_length: 14; v_call: TRBV29-1; d_call: TRBD2; clone_size: -; j_call: TRBJ2-3; cdr3_nt: TGCAGCGTCGCTGATCTGCTAGCGGGAGATACGCAGTATTTT; cdr3_aa: CSVADLLAGDTQYF
cdr3_length: 14; v_call: TRBV7-9; d_call: -; clone_size: -; j_call: TRBJ1-2; cdr3_nt: TGTGCCAGCAGCTTAGGGTCAGCTAACTATGGCTACACCTTC; cdr3_aa: CASSLGSANYGYTF
cdr3_length: 17; v_call: TRBV5-1; d_call: TRBD2; clone_size: -; j_call: TRBJ2-3; cdr3_nt: TGCGCCAGCAGCTTGGCTGCGGGGACTAGGGATGCAGATACGCAGTATTTT; cdr3_aa: CASSLAAGTRDADTQYF
cdr3_length: 15; v_call: TRBV19; d_call: TRBD2; clone_size: -; j_call: TRBJ2-1; cdr3_nt: TGTGCCAGTAGTATAGTGGCGGGAGGGACCAATGAGCAGTTCTTC; cdr3_aa: CASSIVAGGTNEQFF
cdr3_length: 15; v_call: TRBV7-6; d_call: TRBD2; clone_size: few; j_call: TRBJ2-1; cdr3_nt: TGTGCCAGAGCGTACCGGACTAGATCCTACAATGAGCAGTTCTTC; cdr3_aa: CARAYRTRSYNEQFF
cdr3_length: 13; v_call: TRBV6-5; d_call: -; clone_size: -; j_call: TRBJ1-2; cdr3_nt: TGTGCCAGCAGACTCTCAGCAGGGGCTGGCTACACCTTC; cdr3_aa: CASRLSAGAGYTF
cdr3_length: 16; v_call: TRBV19; d_call: TRBD1; clone_size: -; j_call: TRBJ1-2; cdr3_nt: TGTGCCAGTACCAGGGACAGCCTCCGAGCTAACTATGGCTACACCTTC; cdr3_aa: CASTRDSLRANYGYTF
cdr3_length: 15; v_call: TRBV19; d_call: -; clone_size: -; j_call: TRBJ2-1; cdr3_nt: TGTGCCAGTGGAATCTCGGGGCTAGCGTCCACTCAGCCGTTCTTC; cdr3_aa: CASGISGLASTQPFF
cdr3_length: 14; v_call: TRBV30; d_call: -; clone_size: -; j_call: TRBJ1-4; cdr3_nt: TGTGCCTGGAGTGCGGACAGAACGAATGAAAAACTGTTTTTT; cdr3_aa: CAWSADRTNEKLFF
cdr3_length: 15; v_call: TRBV5-1; d_call: -; clone_size: -; j_call: TRBJ1-1; cdr3_nt: TGCGCCAGCAGCCTGGACAGCTTCATGAACACTGAAGCTTTCTTT; cdr3_aa: CASSLDSFMNTEAFF
cdr3_length: 16; v_call: TRBV10-1; d_call: TRBD1; clone_size: -; j_call: TRBJ2-5; cdr3_nt: TGCGCCAGCAGTGAGCAGAGGACAGGGGGCAGGGAGACCCAGTACTTC; cdr3_aa: CASSEQRTGGRETQYF
cdr3_length: 14; v_call: TRBV7-2; d_call: TRBD1; clone_size: -; j_call: TRBJ1-2; cdr3_nt: TGTGCCAGCAGCCTCGGACAGGGGGCGATTGGCTACACCTTC; cdr3_aa: CASSLGQGAIGYTF
cdr3_length: 15; v_call: TRBV19; d_call: -; clone_size: once; j_call: TRBJ2-3; cdr3_nt: TGTGCCAGTAGTATAGATACCGGAGAAACAGATACGCAGTATTTT; cdr3_aa: CASSIDTGETDTQYF
cdr3_length: 14; v_call: TRBV2; d_call: -; clone_size: -; j_call: TRBJ2-1; cdr3_nt: TGTGCCAGCAACCCTAGCAGCTCCTACAATGAGCAGTTCTTC; cdr3_aa: CASNPSSSYNEQFF
cdr3_length: 15; v_call: TRBV2; d_call: -; clone_size: -; j_call: TRBJ1-2; cdr3_nt: TGTGCCAGCAGTGAAGCGATCACAGCTAACTATGGCTACACCTTC; cdr3_aa: CASSEAITANYGYTF
cdr3_length: 16; v_call: TRBV7-9; d_call: TRBD1; clone_size: -; j_call: TRBJ1-2; cdr3_nt: TGTGCCAGCAGCTCCCAAGGGGGCCGGGTATTCTATGGCTACACCTTC; cdr3_aa: CASSSQGGRVFYGYTF
cdr3_length: 16; v_call: TRBV25-1; d_call: -; clone_size: -; j_call: TRBJ1-2; cdr3_nt: TGTGCCAGCAGTGAAAGTCGCTGGCAGGTTAACTATGGCTACACCTTC; cdr3_aa: CASSESRWQVNYGYTF
cdr3_length: 13; v_call: TRBV25-1; d_call: -; clone_size: -; j_call: TRBJ2-5; cdr3_nt: TGTGCCAGCAGTGAATCGGGATCGGAGACCCAGTACTTC; cdr3_aa: CASSESGSETQYF
cdr3_length: 16; v_call: TRBV28; d_call: TRBD2; clone_size: -; j_call: TRBJ2-7; cdr3_nt: TGTGCCAGCAGTTCACGGACTAGTACCTTTACTGACGAGCAGTACTTC; cdr3_aa: CASSSRTSTFTDEQYF
cdr3_length: 15; v_call: TRBV28; d_call: -; clone_size: -; j_call: TRBJ2-7; cdr3_nt: TGTGCCAGCAGTTTGGGGGCAGCCGGGTCTCGGGAGCAGTACTTC; cdr3_aa: CASSLGAAGSREQYF
cdr3_length: 15; v_call: TRBV10-3; d_call: -; clone_size: -; j_call: TRBJ1-4; cdr3_nt: TGTGCCATCAGTGAGTTGCGGCGATCTAATGAAAAACTGTTTTTT; cdr3_aa: CAISELRRSNEKLFF
cdr3_length: 16; v_call: TRBV5-6; d_call: TRBD1; clone_size: once; j_call: TRBJ1-2; cdr3_nt: TGTGCCAGCAGCTTGGGGGGGACAGGGAGCGACTATGGCTACACCTTC; cdr3_aa: CASSLGGTGSDYGYTF
cdr3_length: 18; v_call: TRBV5-1; d_call: TRBD2; clone_size: once; j_call: TRBJ2-3; cdr3_nt: TGCGCCAGCAGCTTGTTGACTAGCGGGGCCGGAGAGGGGTATACGCAGTATTTT; cdr3_aa: CASSLLTSGAGEGYTQYF
cdr3_length: 15; v_call: TRBV3-1/TRBV3-2; d_call: TRBD1; clone_size: -; j_call: TRBJ1-1; cdr3_nt: TGTGCCAGCAGCCTCCCGGGACAGGGGAGCCCTGAAGCTTTCTTT; cdr3_aa: CASSLPGQGSPEAFF
cdr3_length: 12; v_call: TRBV2; d_call: -; clone_size: -; j_call: TRBJ2-5; cdr3_nt: TGTGCCAGCAGGAGGGAAACAGAGACCCAGTACTTC; cdr3_aa: CASRRETETQYF
cdr3_length: 12; v_call: TRBV30; d_call: TRBD1; clone_size: -; j_call: TRBJ2-2; cdr3_nt: TGTGCCTGTCAGGGGGACACCGGGGAGCTGTTTTTT; cdr3_aa: CACQGDTGELFF
cdr3_length: 18; v_call: TRBV30; d_call: TRBD2; clone_size: -; j_call: TRBJ2-2; cdr3_nt: TGTGCCTGGAACACCGGGACTAGCGGGCCTGGGAACACCGGGGAGCTGTTTTTT; cdr3_aa: CAWNTGTSGPGNTGELFF
cdr3_length: 16; v_call: TRBV19; d_call: -; clone_size: -; j_call: TRBJ1-1; cdr3_nt: TGTGCCAGTACCCCCTCTCGGGGGGTCCCGAACACTGAAGCTTTCTTT; cdr3_aa: CASTPSRGVPNTEAFF
cdr3_length: 15; v_call: TRBV6-1; d_call: -; clone_size: few; j_call: TRBJ1-5; cdr3_nt: TGTGCCAGCAGTGAAGCGCAGGGTGTGAGGCAGCCCCAGCATTTT; cdr3_aa: CASSEAQGVRQPQHF
cdr3_length: 16; v_call: TRBV27; d_call: TRBD1; clone_size: -; j_call: TRBJ2-5; cdr3_nt: TGTGCCAGCAGTTTATCAGCCAGGGGGCTTTGGAAGACCCAGTACTTC; cdr3_aa: CASSLSARGLWKTQYF
cdr3_length: 14; v_call: TRBV9; d_call: TRBD2; clone_size: -; j_call: TRBJ2-7; cdr3_nt: TGTGCCAGCAGCGTCGCGGGGGAAGCCTACGAGCAGTACTTC; cdr3_aa: CASSVAGEAYEQYF